The rows below give T cell receptor beta chains drawn from one sample of a study of Ad26.COV2.S vaccination and SARS-CoV-2 variants. Some clones are missing from TCRdb's copy, which holds only in-frame ones; the method was immunoSEQ multiplex PCR. The sample consists of 350,000 to 500,000 clones, about 93% of them appearing once. The input for sequencing was peripheral blood, taken in a trial of Ad26.COV2.S vaccine versus placebo. These receptors were taken from a person between 18 and 65 years old who received the Ad26.COV2.S COVID-19 vaccine or a placebo. CDR3s include the opening cysteine and the closing phenylalanine or tryptophan. A D gene is named only where the DNA matches it firmly. Part of the rows lack a size; the others show once, few, many or a class for expanded clones.

17	TRBJ2-3	TRBD2	TRBV19	-	CASSRQGAGVATDTQYF	TGTGCCAGTAGTCGCCAGGGAGCGGGGGTTGCCACAGATACGCAGTATTTT
15	TRBJ2-1	TRBD2	TRBV9	-	CASSVDGTRYNEQFF	TGTGCCAGCAGCGTAGACGGGACTAGATACAATGAGCAGTTCTTC
14	TRBJ1-1	-	TRBV19	-	CASSIDPGWTEAFF	TGTGCCAGTAGTATAGATCCTGGATGGACTGAAGCTTTCTTT
12	TRBJ2-3	-	TRBV12-5	-	CASAFSTDTQYF	TGTGCTAGTGCCTTTAGCACAGATACGCAGTATTTT
13	TRBJ1-1	-	TRBV27	-	CASSLAVAAEAFF	TGTGCCAGCAGTTTGGCCGTTGCCGCTGAAGCTTTCTTT
12	TRBJ2-1	-	TRBV6-6	-	CASGGSSDEQFF	TGTGCCAGCGGCGGGTCTTCGGATGAGCAGTTCTTC
14	TRBJ1-2	-	TRBV6-2/TRBV6-3	-	CASSLVDRNYGYTF	TGTGCCAGCAGTTTGGTAGACCGGAACTATGGCTACACCTTC
15	TRBJ2-3	TRBD2	TRBV5-4	-	CASSFGGSDTDTQYF	TGTGCCAGCAGCTTCGGCGGGAGCGACACAGATACGCAGTATTTT
13	TRBJ2-3	TRBD1	TRBV5-1	-	CASSRTGRDTQYF	TGCGCCAGCAGCCGGACAGGGCGAGATACGCAGTATTTT
16	TRBJ1-2	-	TRBV18	-	CASSPPARAPIYGYTF	TGTGCCAGCTCACCACCGGCCAGGGCCCCAATCTATGGCTACACCTTC
15	TRBJ1-1	-	TRBV5-5	-	CASRRELDWNTEAFF	TGTGCCAGCAGGAGAGAGCTGGACTGGAACACTGAAGCTTTCTTT
14	TRBJ2-7	-	TRBV6-5	-	CASSHMSRTYEQYF	TGTGCCAGCAGCCACATGTCACGTACCTACGAGCAGTACTTC
15	TRBJ2-1	TRBD2	TRBV3-1/TRBV3-2	-	CASSQVPGGVAEQFF	TGTGCCAGCAGCCAAGTCCCGGGAGGGGTCGCTGAGCAGTTCTTC
13	TRBJ2-5	-	TRBV10-3	-	CAIKPGYEETQYF	TGTGCCATCAAACCCGGGTATGAAGAGACCCAGTACTTC
13	TRBJ1-1	-	TRBV12-3/TRBV12-4	-	CASSYQVSTEAFF	TGTGCCAGCAGTTATCAGGTGAGCACTGAAGCTTTCTTT
16	TRBJ2-2	-	TRBV11-2	-	CASSLDPPGNRGELFF	TGTGCCAGCAGCTTAGATCCCCCGGGAAATCGGGGGGAGCTGTTTTTT
12	TRBJ2-7	-	TRBV18	-	CASSPTDYEQYF	TGTGCCAGCTCACCAACTGACTACGAGCAGTACTTC
19	TRBJ2-3	TRBD2	TRBV7-9	-	CASSLALGGRAFSGDTQYF	TGTGCCAGCAGCTTAGCGCTGGGCGGGAGGGCCTTTTCGGGAGATACGCAGTATTTT
13	TRBJ2-3	-	TRBV5-1	-	CASSWASTDTQYF	TGCGCCAGCAGCTGGGCAAGCACAGATACGCAGTATTTT
14	TRBJ1-1	TRBD1	TRBV5-4	-	CASSSMGDRALAFF	TGTGCCAGCAGCTCCATGGGGGACAGGGCCTTAGCTTTCTTT
15	TRBJ2-1	-	TRBV7-2	-	CASSLEGSVRNEQFF	TGTGCCAGCAGCTTAGAGGGGTCGGTAAGGAATGAGCAGTTCTTC
15	TRBJ2-2	-	TRBV6-4	-	CASSAGTANTGELFF	TGTGCCAGCAGTGCCGGGACGGCGAACACCGGGGAGCTGTTTTTT
13	TRBJ1-1	-	TRBV10-3	once	CAISEFSPTEAFF	TGTGCCATCAGTGAGTTTTCCCCGACTGAAGCTTTCTTT
15	TRBJ2-1	-	TRBV5-4	-	CASSLGGSLYNEQFF	TGTGCCAGCAGCTTGGGCGGGTCGTTATACAATGAGCAGTTCTTC
15	TRBJ1-6	-	TRBV15	-	CATSRDRRGDSPLHF	TGTGCCACCAGCAGAGATCGCAGGGGAGATTCACCCCTCCACTTT
13	TRBJ1-1	-	TRBV6-6	-	CASSYSKGSEAFF	TGTGCCAGCAGTTACTCGAAGGGGTCTGAAGCTTTCTTT
11	TRBJ2-7	TRBD2	TRBV2	-	CASRAGAEQYF	TGTGCCAGCAGAGCGGGAGCCGAGCAGTACTTC